Listed here are 28 T cell receptor beta chains from one sample, sequenced in a study of T cell repertoires in cytomegalovirus infection. The antigens of these receptors remain unknown. Via MiXCR, TCRdb re-called the reads, giving one row per CDR3 protein. The data contain 680,000 or so distinct CDR3 sequences, around 32% of them singletons. The material was cultured PBMCs, obtained from culture after CMV antigen stimulation. The origin of the receptors is a human donor in good health (CMV status not recorded). Some clones in this sample may be carry-over from other donors' samples.

The J gene is TRBJ2-1, the V gene TRBV12-3 or TRBV12-4; D perhaps matches TRBD2 (7 bases). V was pared by 10 bases and J by 8 bases, with 18 bases between. The CDR3 runs 13 residues. The CDR3 DNA follows: TGTGCCACTGGGAGGGGGGCCTTTGATGAGCAGTTCTTC. It specifies CATGRGAFDEQFF.

This clonotype came up many times. The chain combines TRBV7-2 with TRBJ2-3, with 9 bases lining up with TRBD2. Trimming cost V 5 bases and J 8 bases; bases outside gene matches: 14. Germline lookup yields CDR1 SGHTA and CDR2 FQGNSA. The CDR3 extends over 16 amino acids. The CDR3 coding sequence is TGTGCCAGCAGCCCTGATAGCGGGGGAAGCACTGGTACGCAGTATTTT. Amino acids: CASSPDSGGSTGTQYF.

This clonotype was counted ten times or more. The rearrangement links TRBV7-7 to TRBJ2-5; 9 bases align to TRBD1. The CDR3 covers 15 residues. In germline, CDR1 is SSHAT, CDR2 FNYEAQ (reference sequence). The junction had 4 bases not matched to a gene; V was cut back by 5 bases and J by 0 bases. The CDR3 nucleotides are TGTGCCAGCAGCCTCGGGACAGGGAACCAAGAGACCCAGTACTTC. As protein: CASSLGTGNQETQYF.

The chain joins TRBV6-1 to TRBJ2-5, with TRBD2 matching 8 bases. The V gene end was trimmed by 4 bases and the J gene end by 4 bases; junction bases not matched to a gene: 5. Germline values: CDR1 MNHNS, CDR2 SASEGT. The CDR3 length is 14 residues. CDR3 region: CASSVRGGLETQYF. In DNA, the CDR3 is TGTGCCAGCAGTGTCCGGGGGGGGTTAGAGACCCAGTACTTC.

The chain links TRBV7-9 to TRBJ1-2, with D uncertain. V lost 7 bases, J lost 4 bases, and 22 bases lay in between. Germline lookup yields CDR1 SEHNR and CDR2 FQNEAQ (reference sequence). This CDR3 has 16 amino acids. CDR3: CASTSSSTGPIYGYTF. CDR3 DNA: TGTGCCAGCACCTCTAGCTCCACCGGACCAATCTATGGCTACACCTTC.

The sample holds one count of this clonotype. The chain joins TRBV5-1 to TRBJ2-3; TRBD1 aligns across 7 bases. CDR1 and CDR2 (germline): SGHRS, YFSETQ. The length of the CDR3 is 15 residues. The trim removed 7 bases at V and 1 base at J, leaving 9 bases unmatched. CDR3: CASSQQGPGTDTQYF. As DNA, the CDR3 is TGCGCCAGCTCCCAACAGGGGCCAGGCACAGATACGCAGTATTTT.

V and J are TRBV7-2 and TRBJ2-7; perhaps TRBD2 as D (5 bases). This CDR3 has 15 residues. Between the trimmed V and J ends, which lost 2 bases and 0 bases, there was a span of 11 bases. From germline, CDR1 is SGHTA and CDR2 FQGNSA. For the CDR3, the DNA is TGTGCCAGCAGCTTACTGTGGAGGAGCTCCTACGAGCAGTACTTC. Protein: CASSLLWRSSYEQYF.

In DNA form, the CDR3 reads TGTGCCATCAGTGAAGGGACTAGCGGAAACAATGAGCAGTTCTTC. This gives the protein CAISEGTSGNNEQFF. The chain couples TRBV10-3 to TRBJ2-1, with 11 bases aligning to TRBD2. This CDR3 region has 15 residues. The junction had 3 bases not matched to a gene; V was cut back by 3 bases and J by 5 bases. Germline V gives CDR1 ENHRY, CDR2 SYGVKD.

In nucleotides, the CDR3 is TGTGCCATCAGTGAATCGGGGACAGCGACTAATGAAGCTTTCTTT. Its protein product is CAISESGTATNEAFF. The rearrangement uses TRBV10-3 and TRBJ1-1; 7 nucleotides match TRBD1. This CDR3 spans 15 amino acids. V lost 3 bases to trimming and J lost 7 bases; unmatched junction nucleotides: 11. CDR1 and CDR2 (germline): ENHRY, SYGVKD.

The chain has TRBV19 and TRBJ2-5, with 8 bases aligning to TRBD1. V shed 5 bases, J shed 3 bases, and the junction held 2 bases outside the gene matches. CDR1 and CDR2 (germline): LNHDA, SQIVND (reference sequence). CDR3 length equals 13 residues. In nucleotides, the CDR3 is TGTGCCAGTAGTGTGGACAGGGAAGAGACCCAGTACTTC. It encodes CASSVDREETQYF.

The DNA for the CDR3 is TGTGCCAGTATCAGTGGCACCTACAATGAGCAGTTCTTC. Translated: CASISGTYNEQFF. The chain is built from TRBV19 and TRBJ2-1; D is undetermined. CDR1 is LNHDA, CDR2 SQIVND, per germline (reference sequence). The CDR3 consists of 13 residues. Between the trimmed V and J ends, which lost 7 bases and 2 bases, there was a span of 9 bases.

The genes are TRBV19 and TRBJ2-3, with D maybe TRBD2 (5 bases). The CDR3 has 14 amino acids. Trimming removed 7 bases at V and 0 bases at J, with 11 bases between. The germline V gene encodes CDR1 LNHDA and CDR2 SQIVND (reference sequence). CDR3 sequence (DNA): TGTGCCAGTAAGGACTTACCTAGCACAGATACGCAGTATTTT. This encodes CASKDLPSTDTQYF. Full variable domain (missing parts from reference TRBV19 and TRBJ2-3): DGGITQSPKYLFRKEGQNVTLSCEQNLNHDAMYWYRQDPGQGLRLIYYSQIVNDFQKGDIAEGYSVSREKKESFPLTVTSAQKNPTAFYLCASKDLPSTDTQYFGPGTRLTVL.

This chain connects TRBV5-4 to TRBJ2-3; unclear D gene. The CDR3 runs to 14 residues. CDR1 and CDR2 (germline): SGHNT, YYREEE (reference sequence). V was cut by 2 bases and J by 4 bases, with 11 bases left in between. CDR3 in amino acids: CASSFPLASDTQYF. CDR3 nucleotides: TGTGCCAGCAGCTTTCCTTTGGCCTCAGATACGCAGTATTTT.

The chain couples TRBV7-9 to TRBJ2-1, with unresolved D. The CDR3 is 16 residues long. From germline, CDR1 is SEHNR and CDR2 FQNEAQ (reference sequence). V was cut by 6 bases and J by 0 bases, with 15 bases left in between. CDR3 in amino acids: CASSIQAFSSYNEQFF. In nucleotides, the CDR3 is TGTGCCAGCAGTATCCAGGCTTTCAGCTCCTACAATGAGCAGTTCTTC.

This clonotype was found a few times. The chain is built from TRBV2 and TRBJ2-2, with D unresolved. Germline V gene data show CDR1 as SNHLY and CDR2 as FYNNEI. Trimming cost V 5 bases and J 7 bases, with 11 bases left between them. The CDR3 is 13 residues long. In nucleotides, the CDR3 is TGTGCCAGCAGTACAGAGAGGCACGGGGAGCTGTTTTTT. The encoded protein is CASSTERHGELFF.

This clonotype was seen a handful of times. The chain uses TRBV10-3 and TRBJ2-7, with D possibly called TRBD1 or TRBD2 (7 bases each). CDR3 size: 15 residues. V dropped 6 bases and J dropped 0 bases, with 15 bases sitting between them. Per the germline V gene, CDR1 is ENHRY and CDR2 is SYGVKD. DNA for the CDR3: TGTGCCATCAGGGGGGAGGGGGCGCCCTCCTACGAGCAGTACTTC. Translated: CAIRGEGAPSYEQYF.

On this clonotype: At one of its ends the junction is not consistent with the germline gene, which may arise from a read error. The CDR3: CSARGSGDITDTQYF. The DNA for the CDR3 is TGCAGTGCCAGAGGAAGCGGGGATATCACAGATACGCAGTATTTT. V and J are TRBV20-1 and TRBJ2-3; 7 nucleotides agree with TRBD2. Germline CDR1 reads DFQATT; CDR2 reads SNEGSKA (reference sequence). The CDR3 length is 15 residues.

In this sample, this clonotype turned up a few times. The chain carries TRBV19 and TRBJ2-5; D remains ambiguous. The CDR3 is 12 residues long. Germline assignment: CDR1 LNHDA and CDR2 SQIVND (reference sequence). V lost 4 bases and J 4 bases, leaving 7 bases between the germline ends. In nucleotides, the CDR3 is TGTGCCAGTAGTACACCACCAGAGACCCAGTACTTC. Amino acids: CASSTPPETQYF.

This clonotype was detected a few times. The rearrangement joins TRBV7-2 to TRBJ2-5; D might be TRBD1 or TRBD2, each matching 5 bases. V gave up 3 bases and J gave up 9 bases, with 11 bases separating them. Germline CDR1 reads SGHTA; CDR2 reads FQGNSA. The CDR3 is 12 amino acids. This chain's CDR3 is CASSLDRGAQYF. The CDR3 nucleotides are TGTGCCAGCAGCTTGGACCGGGGCGCCCAGTACTTC.

Only a few counts were recorded for this clonotype. V and J are TRBV7-2 and TRBJ2-1, with 9 positions matching TRBD2. Trimming took 8 bases from V and 5 from J; bases not matched to a gene: 10. Germline CDR1 reads SGHTA; CDR2 reads FQGNSA. The CDR3 extends over 15 amino acids. DNA for the CDR3: TGTGCCAGCGGTTGGCGGGGCGGGAGGGACAATGAGCAGTTCTTC. Protein sequence: CASGWRGGRDNEQFF.

There are a few counts of this clonotype. The genes are TRBV12-3 or TRBV12-4 and TRBJ1-1, with 7 bases identical to TRBD1. V trimming: 5 bases; J trimming: 5 bases; junction bases outside the gene matches: 2. This CDR3 comprises 12 residues. In DNA form, the CDR3 reads TGTGCCAGCAGTACAGGGGTAACTGAAGCTTTCTTT. It yields the protein CASSTGVTEAFF.

The rearrangement uses TRBV28 and TRBJ2-1; a possible D gene is TRBD2 (6 bases). This CDR3 spans 15 amino acids. V was cut by 3 bases and J by 10 bases, with 19 bases left in between. CDR1 is MDHEN, CDR2 SYDVKM, per germline. The CDR3: CASSLGHMGEEEQFF. The CDR3 nucleotides read TGTGCCAGCAGTTTGGGGCATATGGGGGAGGAGGAGCAGTTCTTC.

In this sample, this clonotype turned up a few times. In nucleotides, the CDR3 is TGTGCCAGCAAAGTTTCTGGGTTAGCTCGAGATACGCAGTATTTT. As protein: CASKVSGLARDTQYF. The chain has TRBV12-3 or TRBV12-4 and TRBJ2-3; D is uncertain. Between the trimmed V and J ends, which lost 7 bases and 5 bases, there was a span of 19 bases. The CDR3 has 15 residues.

There are many counts of this clonotype. This chain links TRBV7-2 with TRBJ2-7; D is possibly TRBD2 (6 bases). CDR3 size: 15 residues. V lost 5 bases, J lost 3 bases, and 17 bases lay in between. Germline V gives CDR1 SGHTA, CDR2 FQGNSA. The CDR3 sequence is CASSPRVGGNYEQYF. The CDR3 bases are TGTGCCAGCAGCCCTCGGGTGGGCGGGAACTACGAGCAGTACTTC.

This clonotype appeared a few times. This chain uses TRBV28 with TRBJ2-3, with TRBD1 matching 10 bases. The CDR3 consists of 18 residues. Germline loops: CDR1 MDHEN, CDR2 SYDVKM. Trimming cost V 10 bases and J 1 base; bases outside gene matches: 17. CDR3 DNA sequence: TGTGCCACCTCCGGACAGGGGGTCTCCTTGAAACGCACAGATACGCAGTATTTT. Translation gives CATSGQGVSLKRTDTQYF.

The J gene is TRBJ2-1, the V gene TRBV5-6; 7 bases align to TRBD1. The CDR3 has 13 amino acids. Unmatched junction bases numbered 7, after V lost 5 bases and J lost 8 bases. Germline V gene data show CDR1 as SGHDT and CDR2 as YYEEEE. CDR3 coding DNA: TGTGCCAGCAGGCGGACAGGTTCGTATGAGCAGTTCTTC. It specifies CASRRTGSYEQFF.

The rearrangement links TRBV18 to TRBJ2-1; a possible D gene is TRBD1 (6 bases). The CDR3 is made up of 14 amino acids. CDR1 is KGHSH, CDR2 LQKENI, per germline. Trimming took off 5 bases at V and 7 bases at J, with 15 bases between the two ends. This CDR3 reads CASSERYRDNEQFF. CDR3 DNA sequence: TGTGCCAGCTCAGAACGGTACAGGGATAATGAGCAGTTCTTC.

This clonotype was seen a few times. In nucleotides, the CDR3 is TGTGCCAGCGTCCCAGTGGTTGGTGAGAACACTGAAGCTTTCTTT. Its protein is CASVPVVGENTEAFF. V is TRBV7-2 and J is TRBJ1-1; no firm D call. The CDR3 runs 15 residues. The germline V gene has CDR1 SGHTA and CDR2 FQGNSA. The germline V and J ends were trimmed by 8 bases and 1 base, with 17 bases remaining between them.